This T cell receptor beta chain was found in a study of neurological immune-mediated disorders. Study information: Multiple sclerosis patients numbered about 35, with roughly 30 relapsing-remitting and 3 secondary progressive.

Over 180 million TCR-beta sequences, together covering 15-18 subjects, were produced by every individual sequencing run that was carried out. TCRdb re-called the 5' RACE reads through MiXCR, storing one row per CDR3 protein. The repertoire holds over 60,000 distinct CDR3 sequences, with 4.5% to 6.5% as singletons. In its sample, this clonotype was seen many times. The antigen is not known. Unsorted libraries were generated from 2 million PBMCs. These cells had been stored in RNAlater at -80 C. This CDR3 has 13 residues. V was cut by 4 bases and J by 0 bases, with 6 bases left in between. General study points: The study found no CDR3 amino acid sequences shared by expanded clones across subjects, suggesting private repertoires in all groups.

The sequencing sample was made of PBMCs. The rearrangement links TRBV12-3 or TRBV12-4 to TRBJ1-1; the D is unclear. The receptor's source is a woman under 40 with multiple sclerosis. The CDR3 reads CASSYLMNTEAFF. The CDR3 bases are TGTGCCAGCAGTTATTTAATGAACACTGAAGCTTTCTTT.